This T cell receptor beta chain was documented in a study of shared clonotypes between healthy human individuals (dated by TCRdb to 2020 to 2022). Looking at the study overall: Three men and two women, aged 18 to 49 years, made up the cohort. For each donor, CD4 naive and CD4 memory were each given three plates, CD8 naive was given two plates, and CD8 memory was given one plate. To estimate repertoire size and how much clonotypes are shared between individuals, the study performed deep sequencing of blood TCR repertoires from five healthy adults. Different laboratories and diverse techniques were used to prepare libraries and sequence TCR repertoires, to increase sequencing depth and limit assay-specific biases. Each donor's leukapheresis produced roughly between about 0.85 and 10 billion PBMCs.

Study-wide findings and limitations: Sharing across several donors was observed for about 4.8% of naive CD4, over 3% of naive CD8, over 2% of memory CD4, and around 0.44% of memory CD8 clonotypes. Compared with non-shared clonotypes, the clonotypes found in all four sorted-subset donors had higher generation probabilities. Incomplete sequencing was indicated by rarefaction of sorted-subset datasets, despite the large sequencing depth. Sampling was restricted to blood, and TCR repertoires in tissue are likely to differ from TCR repertoires in blood. Larger estimated clonotype richness was generally found for naive subsets than for memory subsets. The genetic and exposure-history diversity represented was limited by the small number of donors. Based on pairwise subsampling, the degree of clonotype sharing among donors was expected to be affected by sequencing depth.

With respect to this clone: Its antigen is not yet known. No base quality values were provided; no much bigger clone lies one nucleotide off.

V gives up 2 bases and J gives up 8 bases, and the segment between their germline ends measures 21 bases. The CDR3 sequence holds 16 residues, the cysteine and phenylalanine included. CDR3 DNA is the only sequence kept; it has 48 bases, read in frame from the first base. Sequences MDHEN (CDR1) and SYDVKM (CDR2) are obtained from the germline V gene. The donors were healthy, HIV-negative adults with no recently reported acute infections or vaccinations. All donors were Caucasian adults living in Nashville, Tennessee, USA. CD4+ T cells were enriched through magnetic negative selection, after which naive cells were positively selected on CD45RA and the remaining negative fraction served as the memory subset. Blood was collected by leukapheresis, and PBMCs were isolated by Ficoll-Histopaque density gradient centrifugation and then cryopreserved in liquid nitrogen vapor phase. Purity and quantity of every magnetically sorted T cell population were checked by analytical flow cytometry. Genomic DNA was isolated from every sorted fraction and measured by UV absorbance on a Nanodrop 2000c.

Using the deep immunoSEQ assay, TCR CDR3 regions were amplified from genomic DNA by multiplex PCR. Genomic DNA extracted from each cell subset was distributed evenly over all wells of several immunoSEQ 96-well plates, and each plate served as one replicate. For sorted subsets, about 200 ng genomic DNA, equal to some 30,000 T cell genomes, was loaded into each replicate PCR. The purified libraries were quantified using a Qubit 3.0 fluorometer, sized with a Bioanalyzer 2100, and then quantified again using the KAPA Library Quantification kit. Every immunoSEQ 96-well plate was sequenced on a dedicated single-read 150-cycle Illumina NextSeq 550 flow cell. In the source study's methods: Because only junctional sequences without quality scores were contained in the immunoSEQ output, filtering matching that applied to full-length reads could not be performed. Sequences were annotated with PyIR, a Python wrapper for IgBLAST v1.9, using IMGT germline references to assign V/J genes and CDR3. Reads were filtered out if the reads had weak V/J assignments (E-value above 1e-6), no CDR3, stop codons, out-of-frame junctions, or ambiguous translated residues. V3J clonotypes were defined as sequences sharing an identical inferred V gene, J gene, and CDR3 amino acid sequence. Percentage overlap between repertoires was calculated by dividing the number of shared unique clonotypes by the size of the smaller repertoire. Repertoire richness was assessed with RTK rarefaction, the Chao1 estimator, and Recon v2.1 estimates of unobserved clonotypes. Generation probabilities were computed with OLGA for all TCRbeta clonotypes obtained by the gDNA method from four donors. TCRdb carries this immuneACCESS record with in-frame sequences only. Its versions omit some clonotypes, under half of them owing to an unresolved V gene in the studies checked, with the rest unexplained. V, J and clone size derive from that table, while D and trimming were established from the DNA sequence. The sample yields around 2.3 million clones; around 95% were counted once. Clones ranked in the top ten supply less than 0.15% of the sample.

Input material: naive CD4+ T cells sorted from blood. This specimen's cell subset or site label, interpreted: CD45RA+ positively selected. The sequence is built from TRBV28 and TRBJ1-2; tentative D gene TRBD1, with 5 bases matching. This receptor was identified in a man aged 18 to 30 in good health. The DNA reads TGTGCCAGCAGTTTAACCACCGGGACGGGAAAGGACGGCTACACCTTC. Translated, this is CASSLTTGTGKDGYTF.